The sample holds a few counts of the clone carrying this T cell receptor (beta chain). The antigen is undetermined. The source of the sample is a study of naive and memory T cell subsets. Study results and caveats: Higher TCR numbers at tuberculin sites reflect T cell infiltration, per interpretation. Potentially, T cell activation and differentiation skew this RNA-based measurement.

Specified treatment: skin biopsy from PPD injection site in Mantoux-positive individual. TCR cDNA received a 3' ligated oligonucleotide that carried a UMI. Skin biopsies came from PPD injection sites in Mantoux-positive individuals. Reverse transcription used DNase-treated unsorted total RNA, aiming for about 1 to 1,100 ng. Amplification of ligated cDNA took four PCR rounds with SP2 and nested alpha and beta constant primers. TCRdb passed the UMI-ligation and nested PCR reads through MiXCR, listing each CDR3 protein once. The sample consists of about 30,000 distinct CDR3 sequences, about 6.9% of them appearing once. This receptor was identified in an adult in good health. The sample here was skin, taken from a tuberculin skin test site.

The CDR3 nucleotides read TGTGCCAGCTCACCCTCGGACAGCCCGTCGCGGGGCTACACCTTC. It encodes CASSPSDSPSRGYTF. The chain links TRBV18 to TRBJ1-2; the D gene is possibly TRBD1 (6 bases). V shed 3 bases and J shed 8 bases, with 19 bases lying between them. There are 15 residues in the CDR3. Per the germline V gene, CDR1 is KGHSH and CDR2 is LQKENI.